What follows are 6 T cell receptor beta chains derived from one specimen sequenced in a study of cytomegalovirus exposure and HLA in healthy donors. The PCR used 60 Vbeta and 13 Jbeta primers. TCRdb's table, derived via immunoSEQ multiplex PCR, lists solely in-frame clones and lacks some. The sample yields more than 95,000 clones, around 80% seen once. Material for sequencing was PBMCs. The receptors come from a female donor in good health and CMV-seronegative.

CDR3 nucleotide sequence: TGCAGGGGGGCGTGGGGCAATGAGCAGTTCTTC. Protein product: CRGAWGNEQFF. The chain couples TRBV20-1 to TRBJ2-1, with D tentatively TRBD1 (6 bases). The CDR3 length is 11 residues. Per germline, CDR1 DFQATT and CDR2 SNEGSKA (reference sequence).

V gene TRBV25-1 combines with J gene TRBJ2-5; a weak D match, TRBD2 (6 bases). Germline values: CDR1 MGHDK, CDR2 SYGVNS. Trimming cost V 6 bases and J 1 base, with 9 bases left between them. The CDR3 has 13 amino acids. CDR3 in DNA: TGTGCCAGCAGGGAGCGGGCCCAAGAGACCCAGTACTTC. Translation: CASRERAQETQYF.

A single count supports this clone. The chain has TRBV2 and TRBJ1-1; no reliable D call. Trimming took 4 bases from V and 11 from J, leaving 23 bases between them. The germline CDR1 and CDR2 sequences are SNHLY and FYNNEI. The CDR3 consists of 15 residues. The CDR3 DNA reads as TGTGCCAGCAGTGCCGGGGAAGCACGGTCAGTGAGGGCTTTCTTT. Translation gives CASSAGEARSVRAFF.

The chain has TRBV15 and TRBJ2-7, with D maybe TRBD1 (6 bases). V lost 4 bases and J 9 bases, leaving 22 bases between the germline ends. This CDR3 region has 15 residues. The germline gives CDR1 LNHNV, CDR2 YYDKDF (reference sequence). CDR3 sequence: CATSTRTGRPTLQYF. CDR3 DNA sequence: TGTGCCACCAGCACTCGCACAGGGCGCCCTACGTTGCAGTACTTC.

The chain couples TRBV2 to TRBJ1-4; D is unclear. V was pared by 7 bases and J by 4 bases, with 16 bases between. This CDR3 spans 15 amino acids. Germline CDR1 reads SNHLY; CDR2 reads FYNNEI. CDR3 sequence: CASTKEIVVNEKLFF. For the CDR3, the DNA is TGTGCCAGCACCAAGGAGATAGTGGTTAATGAAAAACTGTTTTTT.

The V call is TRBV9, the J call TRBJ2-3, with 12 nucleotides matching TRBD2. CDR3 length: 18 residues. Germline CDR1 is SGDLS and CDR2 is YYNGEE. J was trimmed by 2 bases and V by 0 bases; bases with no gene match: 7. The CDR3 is CASSVVASGGAVTDTQYF. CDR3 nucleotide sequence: TGTGCCAGCAGCGTAGTAGCTAGCGGGGGGGCCGTCACAGATACGCAGTATTTT. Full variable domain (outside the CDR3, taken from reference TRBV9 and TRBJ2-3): DSGVTQTPKHLITATGQRVTLRCSPRSGDLSVYWYQQSLDQGLQFLIQYYNGEERAKGNILERFSAQQFPDLHSELNLSSLELGDSALYFCASSVVASGGAVTDTQYFGPGTRLTVL.